This TCR beta chain came from a study of blood T cell repertoires in COVID-19. The protocol was immunoSEQ multiplex PCR, while the TCRdb copy is restricted to in-frame clones and leaves out a portion. The data show 200,000 to 300,000 clones, with roughly 88% seen just once and roughly 1.2% held by the top ten. The CDR3 length is 14 residues. Per the germline V gene, CDR1 is PRHDT and CDR2 is FYEKMQ (reference sequence). The ends lost 4 bases at V and 3 bases at J; junction bases unmatched: 5. The V call is TRBV13, the J call TRBJ2-7; 8 bases are a match to TRBD1. The specimen sequenced was PBMCs or T cells enriched from blood (not recorded which). The clonotype comes from a woman between 40 and 50 years old with acute COVID-19. The CDR3 sequence is CASSSRTGIYEQYF. As DNA, the CDR3 is TGTGCCAGCAGCTCCCGGACAGGGATCTACGAGCAGTACTTC.